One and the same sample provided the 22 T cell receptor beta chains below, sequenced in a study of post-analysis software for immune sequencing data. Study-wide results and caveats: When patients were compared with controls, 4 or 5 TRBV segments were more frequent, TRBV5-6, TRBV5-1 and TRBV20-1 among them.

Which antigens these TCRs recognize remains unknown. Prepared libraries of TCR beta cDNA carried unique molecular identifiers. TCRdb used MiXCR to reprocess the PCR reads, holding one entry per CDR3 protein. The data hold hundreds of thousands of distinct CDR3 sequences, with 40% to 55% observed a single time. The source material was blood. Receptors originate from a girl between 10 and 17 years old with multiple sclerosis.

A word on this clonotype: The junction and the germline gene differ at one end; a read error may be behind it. The CDR3 reads CASNLSGEESDAQYF. CDR3 sequence (DNA): TGTGCCAGCAATCTGAGCGGGGAGGAATCAGATGCGCAGTATTTT. This chain joins TRBV12-3 or TRBV12-4 and TRBJ2-3; 7 bases are shared with TRBD2. This CDR3 has 15 residues.

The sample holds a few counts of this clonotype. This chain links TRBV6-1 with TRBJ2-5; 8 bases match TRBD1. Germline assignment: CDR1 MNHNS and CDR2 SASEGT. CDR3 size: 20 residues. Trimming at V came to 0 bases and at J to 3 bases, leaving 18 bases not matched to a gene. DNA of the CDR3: TGTGCCAGCAGTGAAGCCCCGGGACAGGACTACTACGGGCGGAAAGAGACCCAGTACTTC. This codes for CASSEAPGQDYYGRKETQYF.

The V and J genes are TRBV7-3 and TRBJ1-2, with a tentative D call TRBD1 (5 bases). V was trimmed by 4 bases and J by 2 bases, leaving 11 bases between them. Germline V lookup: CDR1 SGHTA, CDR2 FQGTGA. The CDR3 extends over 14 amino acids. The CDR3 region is CASSSTADNYGYTF. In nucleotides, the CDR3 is TGTGCCAGCAGCTCGACAGCTGACAACTATGGCTACACCTTC.

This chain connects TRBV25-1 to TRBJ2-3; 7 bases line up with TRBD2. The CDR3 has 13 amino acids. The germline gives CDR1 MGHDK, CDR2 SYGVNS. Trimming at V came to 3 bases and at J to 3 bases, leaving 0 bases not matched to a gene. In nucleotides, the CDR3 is TGTGCCAGCAGTGACGGGAGGACAGATACGCAGTATTTT. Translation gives CASSDGRTDTQYF.

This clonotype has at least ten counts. CDR3 nucleotides: TGTGCCAGCAGTTTCGGGGGCCATGAGCAGTTCTTC. Protein sequence: CASSFGGHEQFF. The rearrangement uses TRBV12-3 or TRBV12-4 and TRBJ2-1; D is tentatively TRBD1 or TRBD2 (6 bases each). This CDR3 has 12 amino acids. The V end lost 3 bases, the J end lost 8 bases, and 8 bases lay between the germline ends.

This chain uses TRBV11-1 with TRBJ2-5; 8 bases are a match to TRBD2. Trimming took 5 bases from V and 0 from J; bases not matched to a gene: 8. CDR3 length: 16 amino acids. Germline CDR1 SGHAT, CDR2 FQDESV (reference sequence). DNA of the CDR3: TGTGCCAGCAGCCAGCGGGAGAGACGGTACCAAGAGACCCAGTACTTC. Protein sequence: CASSQRERRYQETQYF.

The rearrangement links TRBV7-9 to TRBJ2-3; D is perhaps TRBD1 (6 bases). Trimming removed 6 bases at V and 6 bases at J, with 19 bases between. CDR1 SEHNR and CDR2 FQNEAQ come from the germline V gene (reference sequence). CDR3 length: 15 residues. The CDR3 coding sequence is TGTGCCAGCAGGGCCGCACTTCGGGACACGGATACGCAGTATTTT. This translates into CASRAALRDTDTQYF.

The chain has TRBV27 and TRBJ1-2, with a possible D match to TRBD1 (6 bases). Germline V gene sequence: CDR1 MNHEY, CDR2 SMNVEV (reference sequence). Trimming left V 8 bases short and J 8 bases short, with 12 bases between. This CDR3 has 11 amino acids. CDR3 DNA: TGTGCCAGCCAGGGGCTAGAGGGCTACACCTTC. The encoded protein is CASQGLEGYTF.

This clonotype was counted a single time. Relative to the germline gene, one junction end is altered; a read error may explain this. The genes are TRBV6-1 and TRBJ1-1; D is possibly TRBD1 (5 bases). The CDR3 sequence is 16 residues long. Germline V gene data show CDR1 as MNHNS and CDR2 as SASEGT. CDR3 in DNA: TGTGCCGGCAGCAACCGCGGGGAGAGGGGCAGGGCTGAAGCTTTCTTT. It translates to CAGSNRGERGRAEAFF.

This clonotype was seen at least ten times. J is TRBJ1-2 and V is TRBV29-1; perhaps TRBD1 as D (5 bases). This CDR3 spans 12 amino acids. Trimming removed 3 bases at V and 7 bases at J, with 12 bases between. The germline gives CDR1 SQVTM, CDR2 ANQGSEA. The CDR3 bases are TGCAGCGTTGATCGGCAGGGTGTTGGCTACACCTTC. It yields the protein CSVDRQGVGYTF.

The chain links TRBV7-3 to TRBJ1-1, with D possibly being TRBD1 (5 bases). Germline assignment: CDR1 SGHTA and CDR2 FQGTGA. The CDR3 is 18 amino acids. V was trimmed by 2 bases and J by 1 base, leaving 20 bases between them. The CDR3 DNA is TGTGCCAGCAGCTTATTCGGACACTCCTACGCGCGGAACACTGAAGCTTTCTTT. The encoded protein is CASSLFGHSYARNTEAFF.

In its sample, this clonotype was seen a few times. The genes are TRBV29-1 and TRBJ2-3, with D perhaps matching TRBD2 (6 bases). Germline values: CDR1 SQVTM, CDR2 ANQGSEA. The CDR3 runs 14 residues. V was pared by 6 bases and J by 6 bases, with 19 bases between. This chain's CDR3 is CSVAPGLRGDTQYF. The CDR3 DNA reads TGCAGCGTAGCCCCGGGACTCCGAGGGGATACGCAGTATTTT.

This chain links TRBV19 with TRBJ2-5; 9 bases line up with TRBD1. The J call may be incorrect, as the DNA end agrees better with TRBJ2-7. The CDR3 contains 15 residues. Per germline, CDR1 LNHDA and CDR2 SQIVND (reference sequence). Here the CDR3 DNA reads TGTGCCAGTAGTATGTTCCGGGACAGGGACAACGAGCAGTACTTC. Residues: CASSMFRDRDNEQYF.

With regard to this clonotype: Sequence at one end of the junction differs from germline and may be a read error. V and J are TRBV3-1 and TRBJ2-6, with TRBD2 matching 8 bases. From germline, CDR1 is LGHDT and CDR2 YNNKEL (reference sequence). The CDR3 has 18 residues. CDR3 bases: TGTGCCAGCAGCCTCCCCGGGGGGGTGCGGAGTGGGGCCAACGTCCGGACTTTC. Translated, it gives CASSLPGGVRSGANVRTF. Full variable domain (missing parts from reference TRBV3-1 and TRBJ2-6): DTAVSQTPKYLVTQMGNDKSIKCEQNLGHDTMYWYKQDSKKFLKIMFSYNNKELIINETVPNRFSPKSPDKAHLNLHINSLELGDSAVYFCASSLPGGVRSGANVRTFGAGSRLTVL.

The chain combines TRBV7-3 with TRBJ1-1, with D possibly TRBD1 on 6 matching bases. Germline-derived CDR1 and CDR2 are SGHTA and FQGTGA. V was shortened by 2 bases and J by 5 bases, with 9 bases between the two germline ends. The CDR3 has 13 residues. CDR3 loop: CASSLGGPTEAFF. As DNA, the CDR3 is TGTGCCAGCAGCTTAGGGGGGCCTACTGAAGCTTTCTTT.

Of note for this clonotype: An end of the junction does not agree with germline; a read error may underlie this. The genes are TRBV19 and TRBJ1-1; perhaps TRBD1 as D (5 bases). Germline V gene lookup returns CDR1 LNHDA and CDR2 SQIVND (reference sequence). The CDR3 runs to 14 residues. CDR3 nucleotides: TGTGCCAGTAGGATAGGGACGGTCAACACTGAAGCTTTCTTT. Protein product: CASRIGTVNTEAFF.

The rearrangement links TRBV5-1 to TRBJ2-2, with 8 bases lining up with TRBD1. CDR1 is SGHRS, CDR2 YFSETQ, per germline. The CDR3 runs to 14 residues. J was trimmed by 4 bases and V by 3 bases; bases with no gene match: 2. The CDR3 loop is CASSWGTGTGELFF. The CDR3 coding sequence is TGCGCCAGCAGCTGGGGGACAGGCACCGGGGAGCTGTTTTTT. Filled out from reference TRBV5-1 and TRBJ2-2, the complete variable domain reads KAGVTQTPRYLIKTRGQQVTLSCSPISGHRSVSWYQQTPGQGLQFLFEYFSETQRNKGNFPGRFSGRQFSNSRSEMNVSTLELGDSALYLCASSWGTGTGELFFGEGSRLTVL.

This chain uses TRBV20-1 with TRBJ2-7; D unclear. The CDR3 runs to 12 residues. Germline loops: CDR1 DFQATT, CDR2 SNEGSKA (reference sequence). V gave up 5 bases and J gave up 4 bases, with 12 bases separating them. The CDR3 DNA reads TGCAGTGCTGGACGGACGGAGTACGAGCAGTACTTC. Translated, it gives CSAGRTEYEQYF.

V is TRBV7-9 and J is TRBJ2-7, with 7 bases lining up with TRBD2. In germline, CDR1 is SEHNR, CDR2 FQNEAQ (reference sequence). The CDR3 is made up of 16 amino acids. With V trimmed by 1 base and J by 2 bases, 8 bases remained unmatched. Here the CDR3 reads CASSLVEAGDPYEQYF. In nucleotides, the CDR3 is TGTGCCAGCAGCTTAGTCGAGGCGGGAGACCCCTACGAGCAGTACTTC.

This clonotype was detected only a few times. The CDR3 region is CATSRAVERGQPQHF. The CDR3 coding sequence is TGTGCCACCAGCAGAGCAGTAGAGAGAGGTCAGCCCCAGCATTTT. The gene calls are TRBV15 and TRBJ1-5, with unresolved D. Trimming cost V 1 base and J 6 bases, with 13 bases left between them. CDR3 length equals 15 residues. The germline V gene has CDR1 LNHNV and CDR2 YYDKDF (reference sequence).

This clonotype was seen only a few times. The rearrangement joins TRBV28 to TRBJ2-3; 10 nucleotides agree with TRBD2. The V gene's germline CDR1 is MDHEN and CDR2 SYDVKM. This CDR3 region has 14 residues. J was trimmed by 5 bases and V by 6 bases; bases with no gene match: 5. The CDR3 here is CASRSGTSVDTQYF. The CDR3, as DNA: TGTGCCAGCAGATCCGGGACTAGCGTAGATACGCAGTATTTT.

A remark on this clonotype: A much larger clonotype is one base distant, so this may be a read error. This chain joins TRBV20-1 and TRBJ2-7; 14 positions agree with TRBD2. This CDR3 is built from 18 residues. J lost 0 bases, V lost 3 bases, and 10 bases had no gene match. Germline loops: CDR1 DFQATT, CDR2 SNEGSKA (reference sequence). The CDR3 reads CSASMLTSGRVSSYEQYF. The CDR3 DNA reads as TGCAGTGCTAGTATGTTGACTAGCGGGAGGGTTAGCTCCTACGAGCAGTACTTC.